This TCR beta chain is drawn from a study of cytomegalovirus exposure and HLA in healthy donors. Study-level points and caveats: A classifier reportedly called cytomegalovirus status with high sensitivity and specificity. In a later analysis, a missense DCLRE1C variant was linked to TCR beta V- and J-gene trimming.

Primers for the PCR totalled 60 Vbeta and 13 Jbeta. Only in-frame clones appear in the TCRdb table, and some are missing; sequencing was by immunoSEQ multiplex PCR. The sample carries fewer than 150,000 clones, about 73% recorded once. Regarding this clone: Its antigen is not known.

CDR1 and CDR2 (germline): ENHRY, SYGVKD. The CDR3 spans 15 residues. V gave up 8 bases and J gave up 5 bases; unmatched junction bases: 12. J is TRBJ2-5 and V is TRBV10-3; 9 bases align to TRBD2. The clonotype comes from a woman aged 45-60 years in good health and CMV-seropositive. Sequencing used PBMCs. CDR3 region: CAIGLAGEGLETQYF. The CDR3, as DNA: TGTGCCATCGGTTTAGCGGGGGAGGGCTTGGAGACCCAGTACTTC.